This paragraph reports one T cell receptor beta chain. No cognate antigen has been identified for it. Base qualities are not recorded, but no much larger clone differs from it by a single base. This entry belongs to a study of PD-1 blockade in mismatch repair-deficient tumors (TCRdb year 2017). The study in broad terms: Between September 2013 and late 2016, 90 or so consecutive patients with around 11 mismatch repair-deficient cancer types, all previously treated and progressing, were enrolled in the trial. Tumor-associated T cell clones were tracked in the peripheral blood of patients responding to PD-1 blockade by deep sequencing of TCR CDR3 regions. Paper-wide results and their limitations: Clones residing in the tumor, which were often undetectable in blood before treatment, expanded quickly after pembrolizumab and then contracted, generally before radiologic responses.

From the cysteine through the phenylalanine, the CDR3 covers 14 amino acids. Only CDR3 DNA remains: 42 bases, in frame from the first base. The germline V gene provides CDR1 MNHNS and CDR2 SASEGT. Here V drops 6 bases and J drops 3 bases, and the junction holds 2 bases not matched to any gene. Preparation of the library involved the immunoSEQ multiplex PCR assay. TCRdb mirrors the immuneACCESS table, restricted to in-frame sequences. Some clones are absent from its copies; in checked studies, under half trace to an unresolved V gene, and the reason for the others is unknown. Here the sample has around 100,000 clones; about three quarters occur a single time. The top ten clonotypes cover 4% to 6% of the sample. Mismatch repair deficiency was established in every enrolled patient by polymerase chain reaction or immunohistochemistry. TCR sequencing was performed for three patients who responded to pembrolizumab therapy. Pembrolizumab PD-1 blockade was prospectively tested in advanced mismatch repair-deficient cancers, regardless of tissue of origin, in the phase II trial. Serial peripheral blood T cell samples were collected before and at multiple times after starting PD-1 blockade. Blood sampling times were expressed in weeks after the first pembrolizumab dose.

Sequencing was performed on peripheral blood, taken roughly 60 weeks after starting pembrolizumab. This sequence was found in an adult with mismatch repair-deficient cancer. This sequence uses TRBV6-1 and TRBJ1-5; TRBD1 agrees with 10 junctional bases. The base sequence is TGTGCCAGCAGGGACAGGGGGTACAATCAGCCCCAGCATTTT. This gives the protein CASRDRGYNQPQHF.